The rows below give T cell receptor beta chains drawn from one sample of a study of blood T cell repertoires in COVID-19. Measured with immunoSEQ multiplex PCR; TCRdb has only the in-frame clones, and not every one. The sample shows under 250,000 clones, 83% of them seen only once. Sequenced input: PBMCs or T cells enriched from blood (not recorded which). The receptors shown here come from a woman in her fifties or sixties who had been exposed to COVID-19. Both conserved end residues are part of each CDR3. A D gene is named only where the DNA matches it firmly. Where a row states a size, it is once, few, many or the class of an expanded clone; other rows omit it.

len | j_gene | d_gene | abundance | v_gene | CDR3aa | CDR3nt
15 | TRBJ1-4 | NA | NA | TRBV19 | CASSIAGRVGEKLFF | TGTGCCAGTAGTATAGCAGGCAGGGTAGGGGAAAAACTGTTTTTT
15 | TRBJ1-3 | TRBD1 | few | TRBV30 | CAWNRDRSSGNTIYF | TGTGCCTGGAACCGGGACAGGAGCTCTGGAAACACCATATATTTT
14 | TRBJ1-4 | NA | NA | TRBV18 | CASSPGHTYEKLFF | TGTGCCAGCTCACCGGGACATACCTATGAAAAACTGTTTTTT
14 | TRBJ1-1 | TRBD1 | NA | TRBV19 | CASSIGGTAIEAFF | TGTGCCAGTAGTATAGGTGGGACAGCAATTGAAGCTTTCTTT
14 | TRBJ1-1 | NA | NA | TRBV7-2 | CASSLAAGNTEAFF | TGTGCCAGCAGCTTAGCGGCAGGGAACACTGAAGCTTTCTTT
13 | TRBJ1-1 | NA | NA | TRBV5-1 | CASSWDWNTEAFF | TGCGCCAGCAGCTGGGACTGGAACACTGAAGCTTTCTTT
14 | TRBJ1-2 | TRBD1 | once | TRBV18 | CASSRDRYNYGYTF | TGTGCCAGCTCAAGGGACAGGTATAACTATGGCTACACCTTC
13 | TRBJ1-1 | NA | NA | TRBV12-3/TRBV12-4 | CASSPQINTEAFF | TGTGCCAGCAGTCCACAGATTAACACTGAAGCTTTCTTT
12 | TRBJ1-4 | NA | NA | TRBV11-2 | CASSSLREKLFF | TGTGCCAGCAGCTCTCTGCGGGAAAAACTGTTTTTT
16 | TRBJ2-1 | TRBD2 | NA | TRBV10-3 | CAISESRLAAYNEQFF | TGTGCCATCAGTGAGTCGAGACTAGCGGCATACAATGAGCAGTTCTTC
15 | TRBJ1-2 | NA | NA | TRBV11-2 | CASSLVTGSNDGYTF | TGTGCCAGCAGCTTGGTAACAGGGAGTAACGATGGCTACACCTTC
15 | TRBJ1-1 | NA | NA | TRBV9 | CASSVGGLKNTEAFF | TGTGCCAGCAGCGTAGGAGGGCTAAAGAACACTGAAGCTTTCTTT
14 | TRBJ1-3 | NA | NA | TRBV11-2 | CASSFGSGGNTIYF | TGTGCCAGCAGCTTTGGGTCGGGGGGAAACACCATATATTTT
13 | TRBJ2-1 | NA | NA | TRBV5-1 | CASSTFPYNEQFF | TGCGCCAGCAGTACTTTTCCCTACAATGAGCAGTTCTTC
14 | TRBJ2-7 | NA | NA | TRBV28 | CASTSMGDNYEQYF | TGTGCCAGCACTTCTATGGGGGACAACTACGAGCAGTACTTC
15 | TRBJ2-5 | TRBD2 | NA | TRBV20-1 | CSASSSGGVKETQYF | TGCAGTGCTAGTTCTAGCGGGGGGGTAAAGGAGACCCAGTACTTC
13 | TRBJ2-3 | TRBD2 | NA | TRBV7-2 | CASSQQRGNTQYF | TGTGCCAGCAGCCAACAGCGGGGGAATACGCAGTATTTT
16 | TRBJ2-3 | TRBD2 | NA | TRBV2 | CASSGKRGVTTDTQYF | TGTGCCAGCAGTGGGAAGCGGGGGGTAACCACAGATACGCAGTATTTT
14 | TRBJ1-2 | TRBD1 | once | TRBV15 | CATSLQGADYGYTF | TGTGCCACCAGCCTTCAGGGGGCTGACTATGGCTACACCTTC
12 | TRBJ1-1 | NA | NA | TRBV19 | CASIAGGPEAFF | TGTGCCAGTATCGCCGGAGGCCCTGAAGCTTTCTTT
16 | TRBJ1-2 | NA | NA | TRBV24-1 | CATSDPTTASEYGYTF | TGTGCCACCAGTGATCCAACAACAGCCTCAGAGTATGGCTACACCTTC
15 | TRBJ1-2 | NA | NA | TRBV6-5 | CASSQTGGVLGGYTF | TGTGCCAGCAGCCAAACCGGGGGGGTACTGGGCGGCTACACCTTC
13 | TRBJ2-3 | TRBD2 | NA | TRBV10-3 | CAFSGGAKDTQYF | TGTGCCTTCAGCGGGGGGGCCAAAGATACGCAGTATTTT
17 | TRBJ2-7 | NA | once | TRBV2 | CASSEAPLRTYSYEQYF | TGTGCCAGCAGTGAAGCGCCGTTGCGGACATACTCCTACGAGCAGTACTTC
14 | TRBJ2-3 | TRBD1 | NA | TRBV10-3 | CAIRGTGGTDTQYF | TGTGCCATCAGAGGAACAGGGGGCACAGATACGCAGTATTTT
14 | TRBJ1-1 | NA | NA | TRBV6-5 | CASPPLGQASEAFF | TGTGCCAGCCCTCCTTTGGGACAAGCGTCAGAAGCTTTCTTT
19 | TRBJ1-2 | TRBD1 | NA | TRBV19 | CASSISVGTGSSISYGYTF | TGTGCCAGTAGTATATCTGTTGGGACAGGGTCCTCCATAAGTTATGGCTACACCTTC
20 | TRBJ2-3 | TRBD2 | NA | TRBV18 | CASSPWTPRLAGDFTDTQYF | TGTGCCAGCTCACCATGGACACCCCGGCTAGCGGGGGATTTCACAGATACGCAGTATTTT
16 | TRBJ1-1 | TRBD1 | NA | TRBV24-1 | CATRGRGTRGYTEAFF | TGTGCCACCCGTGGGAGGGGGACCAGGGGGTACACTGAAGCTTTCTTT
14 | TRBJ1-1 | NA | NA | TRBV27 | CASSSGGEGTEAFF | TGTGCCAGCAGTTCGGGCGGAGAGGGCACTGAAGCTTTCTTT
12 | TRBJ1-2 | NA | NA | TRBV29-1 | CSAWGVRDGYTF | TGCAGCGCTTGGGGCGTAAGGGATGGCTACACCTTC
13 | TRBJ1-4 | NA | NA | TRBV18 | CASSPVGGEKLFF | TGTGCCAGCTCACCAGTGGGCGGGGAAAAACTGTTTTTT
12 | TRBJ2-5 | NA | NA | TRBV11-2 | CASSPRAETQYF | TGTGCCAGCAGCCCGCGGGCAGAGACCCAGTACTTC
16 | TRBJ2-5 | TRBD2 | NA | TRBV30 | CAWSVGLAGGRETQYF | TGTGCCTGGAGTGTGGGGCTAGCGGGGGGCAGGGAGACCCAGTACTTC
16 | TRBJ2-1 | TRBD1 | NA | TRBV7-8 | CASSPRAGGFNDEQFF | TGTGCCAGCAGCCCCCGGGCAGGGGGTTTTAACGATGAGCAGTTCTTC
18 | TRBJ2-3 | NA | NA | TRBV18 | CASSPLRAGAGNTDTQYF | TGTGCCAGCTCACCACTTAGGGCAGGGGCTGGAAACACAGATACGCAGTATTTT
13 | TRBJ1-1 | NA | NA | TRBV6-5 | CASRAGANTEAFF | TGTGCCAGCAGGGCAGGGGCGAACACTGAAGCTTTCTTT
15 | TRBJ2-5 | NA | NA | TRBV19 | CASSIDRGARETQYF | TGTGCCAGTAGTATAGATCGCGGGGCGCGGGAGACCCAGTACTTC
16 | TRBJ2-1 | TRBD2 | NA | TRBV19 | CASAFGPSGGHNEQFF | TGTGCCAGCGCCTTTGGTCCTAGCGGGGGCCACAATGAGCAGTTCTTC
15 | TRBJ2-1 | TRBD1 | NA | TRBV27 | CASSFSGQGANEQFF | TGTGCCAGCAGTTTCTCAGGACAGGGGGCAAATGAGCAGTTCTTC
15 | TRBJ1-1 | TRBD1 | once | TRBV5-1 | CASSLGQGQGSRAFF | TGCGCCAGCAGCTTGGGACAGGGGCAGGGTTCGAGAGCTTTCTTT
13 | TRBJ1-4 | NA | NA | TRBV10-3 | CATSGKSNEKLFF | TGTGCCACCTCAGGAAAGAGTAATGAAAAACTGTTTTTT
14 | TRBJ1-2 | NA | few | TRBV5-1 | CASSPGNHLYGYTF | TGCGCCAGCAGCCCGGGGAACCACCTCTATGGCTACACCTTC
14 | TRBJ2-5 | TRBD1 | NA | TRBV5-6 | CASSLGQGSETQYF | TGTGCCAGCAGCTTGGGACAGGGTTCAGAGACCCAGTACTTC
13 | TRBJ1-5 | NA | once | TRBV27 | CASSFTGPQPQHF | TGTGCCAGCAGTTTCACAGGGCCTCAGCCCCAGCATTTT
17 | TRBJ1-5 | NA | NA | TRBV6-2/TRBV6-3 | CASSYGGGQLSNQPQHF | TGTGCCAGCAGTTACGGTGGGGGACAATTGAGCAATCAGCCCCAGCATTTT
13 | TRBJ2-1 | NA | NA | TRBV6-4 | CASSRDFSNEQFF | TGTGCCAGCAGTCGGGACTTTAGCAATGAGCAGTTCTTC
13 | TRBJ2-5 | NA | few | TRBV3-1/TRBV3-2 | CASSQSTGRTQYF | TGTGCCAGCAGTCAAAGCACCGGTCGGACCCAGTACTTC
16 | TRBJ2-3 | TRBD1 | NA | TRBV10-3 | CAISGPGQGNPDTQYF | TGTGCCATCAGTGGTCCGGGACAGGGAAATCCCGATACGCAGTATTTT
17 | TRBJ1-2 | NA | NA | TRBV11-2 | CASSHGLGFGQDDGYTF | TGTGCCAGCAGTCACGGTCTCGGATTTGGGCAGGATGATGGCTACACCTTC
14 | TRBJ1-1 | NA | once | TRBV3-1/TRBV3-2 | CASSQEGSRSEAFF | TGTGCCAGCAGCCAAGAGGGCAGCAGAAGTGAAGCTTTCTTT
13 | TRBJ2-1 | NA | NA | TRBV5-6 | CASSPGTYNEQFF | TGTGCCAGCAGCCCGGGGACCTACAATGAGCAGTTCTTC
16 | TRBJ2-7 | TRBD1 | many | TRBV10-1 | CASSPFRDRVPYEQYF | TGCGCCAGCAGCCCCTTCCGGGACAGGGTCCCCTACGAGCAGTACTTC
14 | TRBJ2-4 | TRBD2 | NA | TRBV2 | CASSVGGTKNIQYF | TGTGCCAGCAGTGTCGGGGGGACCAAAAACATTCAGTACTTC